This TCR beta chain came from a study of graft-versus-host responses after intestinal transplantation. Study in general: The transplants performed in recipients were multivisceral, liver-intestinal, or isolated intestinal. General study points: GvH clone levels peaked in circulation, and this peak was associated with early post-transplant HvG declines. Allograft graft-versus-host to host-versus-graft clonal ratios ran high in patients with graft-donor T cell macrochimerism.

Losses at the gene ends were 1 base for V and 3 bases for J; bases not matched to a gene: 6. The CDR3 runs 19 residues. CDR1 and CDR2 from the germline V gene are LGHNA and YNFKEQ. Profiled with immunoSEQ multiplex PCR; TCRdb holds only in-frame clones, not every one. The table includes tens of thousands of clones, around 96% detected once. This clone is a singleton in its sample. The antigen is unknown. The sequences come from unstimulated CD8+ T cells sorted from spleen or lymph node cells, collected before transplant. The receptor comes from a human donor who was the organ donor for an intestinal transplant. The J gene is TRBJ2-1, the V gene TRBV4-2, with 16 bases fitting TRBD2. The CDR3 coding sequence is TGTGCCAGCAGCCAAGCCGGGACTAGCGGGGGGGGTCTCTACAATGAGCAGTTCTTC. Its translation is CASSQAGTSGGGLYNEQFF.